Presented here are 31 T cell receptor beta chains from one specimen sequenced in a study of CD8 T cells in Susac syndrome. About 0.5 to 1 ug RNA was reverse transcribed with random hexamers. TCRdb analysed the immunoSEQ multiplex PCR reads with MiXCR anew, one entry per CDR3 protein. The table records 100,000 to 150,000 distinct CDR3 sequences, around 86% of them present only once. The sample was CD8+ T cells from PBMCs. The receptors originated from a human donor with multiple sclerosis.

The CDR3 nucleotides are TGCAGTGCTAGAGATCGACAGGGGAGCGGGGGCTACACCTTC. This codes for CSARDRQGSGGYTF. This chain uses TRBV20-1 with TRBJ1-2; TRBD1 matches at 8 bases. The junction had 8 bases not matched to a gene; V was cut back by 0 bases and J by 8 bases. Germline CDR1 and CDR2: DFQATT and SNEGSKA (reference sequence). This CDR3 region has 14 residues.

The chain has TRBV12-3 or TRBV12-4 and TRBJ2-3, with 9 bases identical to TRBD2. Unmatched junction bases numbered 8, after V lost 2 bases and J lost 5 bases. The CDR3 totals 16 residues. The CDR3: CASSLSAGGPVDTQYF. The DNA of the CDR3 is TGTGCCAGCAGTTTATCGGCGGGAGGGCCCGTAGATACGCAGTATTTT.

The J gene is TRBJ2-3, the V gene TRBV24-1; 10 bases are a match to TRBD2. Germline V gene sequence: CDR1 KGHDR, CDR2 SFDVKD. This CDR3 contains 16 residues. V lost 1 base to trimming and J lost 4 bases; unmatched junction nucleotides: 4. The CDR3 loop is CATSDFLAGEADTQYF. Written as DNA, the CDR3 is TGTGCCACCAGTGATTTCCTAGCGGGAGAAGCAGATACGCAGTATTTT.

The chain carries TRBV28 and TRBJ2-2; no firm D call. Germline CDR1 is MDHEN and CDR2 is SYDVKM. V lost 3 bases and J 6 bases, leaving 8 bases between the germline ends. The CDR3 is 13 amino acids. The CDR3 loop is CASSFGTSGELFF. The CDR3 region has the DNA TGTGCCAGCAGTTTTGGCACTTCCGGGGAGCTGTTTTTT.

The genes are TRBV7-9 and TRBJ1-4, with 9 bases matching TRBD1. The V gene end was trimmed by 5 bases and the J gene end by 6 bases; junction bases not matched to a gene: 4. Germline CDR1 is SEHNR and CDR2 is FQNEAQ (reference sequence). The CDR3 is made up of 14 amino acids. The CDR3 nucleotides read TGTGCCAGCAGCGACCGGGACAGGGATGAAAAACTGTTTTTT. It yields the protein CASSDRDRDEKLFF.

The J gene is TRBJ1-2, the V gene TRBV11-2; perhaps TRBD1 as D (6 bases). Between the trimmed V and J ends, which lost 1 base and 4 bases, there was a span of 10 bases. Germline lookup yields CDR1 SGHAT and CDR2 FQNNGV. CDR3 length: 14 residues. The DNA of the CDR3 is TGTGCCAGCAGCTTAGGAACAGGGAGCTATGGCTACACCTTC. It is translated as CASSLGTGSYGYTF.

This chain joins TRBV12-3 or TRBV12-4 and TRBJ2-3; D is possibly TRBD1 (6 bases). V was shortened by 6 bases and J by 4 bases, with 14 bases between the two germline ends. The CDR3 consists of 14 residues. CDR3 in amino acids: CASSPLQGSDTQYF. CDR3 DNA: TGTGCCAGCAGCCCCCTACAGGGCTCAGATACGCAGTATTTT.

The chain carries TRBV13 and TRBJ2-7; D is possibly TRBD1 (6 bases). The germline gives CDR1 PRHDT, CDR2 FYEKMQ (reference sequence). This CDR3 is 13 amino acids long. The V end lost 5 bases, the J end lost 3 bases, and 11 bases lay between the germline ends. The CDR3 is CASSPPGHYEQYV. CDR3 DNA: TGTGCCAGCAGCCCACCGGGACACTACGAGCAGTACGTC.

This sequence joins TRBV20-1 and TRBJ2-3; D unresolved. Germline V gene sequence: CDR1 DFQATT, CDR2 SNEGSKA (reference sequence). V dropped 3 bases and J dropped 3 bases, with 16 bases sitting between them. The CDR3 consists of 15 residues. The CDR3 loop is CSARSVDGKTDTQYF. Here the CDR3 DNA reads TGCAGTGCTAGGTCGGTCGATGGGAAGACAGATACGCAGTATTTT.

The CDR3 is CASSYIDGYTF. The CDR3 bases are TGTGCCAGCAGTTACATAGATGGCTACACCTTC. The chain recombines TRBV6-6 with TRBJ1-2; D is undetermined. CDR3 length equals 11 residues. Between the trimmed V and J ends, which lost 2 bases and 6 bases, there was a span of 4 bases. In germline, CDR1 is MNHNY, CDR2 SVGAGI (reference sequence).

The chain's CDR3 is CASSYHLNQPQHF. DNA of the CDR3: TGTGCCAGCAGTTACCATTTAAATCAGCCCCAGCATTTT. V usage is TRBV6-5 and J usage is TRBJ1-5; D unresolved. Trimming took off 2 bases at V and 4 bases at J, with 6 bases between the two ends. Looked up from germline, CDR1 is MNHEY and CDR2 is SVGAGI. The CDR3 has 13 residues.

This chain connects TRBV28 to TRBJ1-2; possible D gene TRBD1, 5 bases. The CDR3 spans 14 residues. Germline CDR1 and CDR2: MDHEN and SYDVKM. Trimming took off 3 bases at V and 0 bases at J, with 8 bases between the two ends. The CDR3 region has the DNA TGTGCCAGCAGTTTCGGGGCGGCTAACTATGGCTACACCTTC. Protein product: CASSFGAANYGYTF.

V is TRBV5-4 and J is TRBJ1-2; possibly TRBD1 for D (6 bases). Deletions cut 7 bases from V and 8 bases from J, with 18 bases between. The CDR3 length is 13 residues. Germline CDR1 reads SGHNT; CDR2 reads YYREEE (reference sequence). CDR3 loop: CASGTWENRGYTF. CDR3 sequence (DNA): TGTGCCAGCGGGACATGGGAAAATCGCGGCTACACCTTC.

This clonotype is a singleton in its sample. V is TRBV10-3 and J is TRBJ1-6; no firm D call. The germline V and J ends were trimmed by 6 bases and 6 bases, with 15 bases remaining between them. The germline V gene has CDR1 ENHRY and CDR2 SYGVKD. The CDR3 covers 15 residues. The CDR3 reads CAISPRPEGNSPLHF. The CDR3 nucleotides are TGTGCCATCAGCCCCCGACCCGAGGGTAATTCACCCCTCCACTTT.

V and J are TRBV7-9 and TRBJ2-4; D ambiguous. The CDR3 spans 18 residues. Trimming stripped 1 base from V and 0 bases from J, with 16 bases between. Germline V lookup: CDR1 SEHNR, CDR2 FQNEAQ (reference sequence). CDR3 sequence: CASSLVMPPDEAKNIQYF. As DNA, the CDR3 is TGTGCCAGCAGCTTAGTTATGCCGCCCGACGAAGCCAAAAACATTCAGTACTTC.

The genes are TRBV10-3 and TRBJ2-7; D uncertain. Looked up from germline, CDR1 is ENHRY and CDR2 is SYGVKD. V lost 0 bases to trimming and J lost 7 bases, with 13 bases between them. The length of the CDR3 is 14 residues. The CDR3 nucleotides are TGTGCCATCAGTGAGTCAGCCGCCGGTTTAGAGCAGTACTTC. Translation gives CAISESAAGLEQYF.

The genes are TRBV6-2 or TRBV6-3 and TRBJ2-1, with D perhaps matching TRBD2 (6 bases). Germline loops: CDR1 MNHEY, CDR2 SVGEGT. The CDR3 has 13 residues. V was trimmed by 7 bases and J by 12 bases, leaving 19 bases between them. CDR3 DNA sequence: TGTGCCAGCACGGATAGCGGAGCATTTGGGCAGTTCTTC. Protein sequence: CASTDSGAFGQFF.

The V call is TRBV7-9, the J call TRBJ1-3; D unresolved. The germline CDR1 and CDR2 sequences are SEHNR and FQNEAQ (reference sequence). Between the trimmed V and J ends, which lost 5 bases and 0 bases, there was a span of 11 bases. This CDR3 has 15 residues. Here the CDR3 DNA reads TGTGCCAGCAGCGAGGACGCAAACTCTGGAAACACCATATATTTT. Translation gives CASSEDANSGNTIYF.

The chain couples TRBV27 to TRBJ2-5; 10 bases agree with TRBD1. CDR3 length: 15 residues. Germline V CDR1 and CDR2: MNHEY, SMNVEV (reference sequence). V shed 2 bases and J 3 bases; nucleotides not matched to a gene: 3. The CDR3 DNA is TGTGCCAGCAGTTTAGTGGGGACAGGGGAAGAGACCCAGTACTTC. Its protein is CASSLVGTGEETQYF.

The chain uses TRBV25-1 and TRBJ2-4, with TRBD1 identical over 8 bases. Germline V gene sequence: CDR1 MGHDK, CDR2 SYGVNS. J lost 2 bases, V lost 3 bases, and 3 bases had no gene match. The CDR3 totals 15 residues. The CDR3 loop reads CASSDQGATKNIQYF. The CDR3, as DNA: TGTGCCAGCAGTGATCAGGGGGCAACCAAAAACATTCAGTACTTC.

This clonotype was counted once. The gene calls are TRBV27 and TRBJ1-1; no clear D. The CDR3 has 13 residues. V was shortened by 8 bases and J by 4 bases, with 14 bases between the two germline ends. CDR1 is MNHEY and CDR2 is SMNVEV in the germline V gene (reference sequence). The CDR3 reads CASGLGLSTEAFF. The CDR3 coding sequence is TGTGCCAGCGGATTAGGGTTGAGCACTGAAGCTTTCTTT.

A few counts support this clonotype. The chain is built from TRBV5-1 and TRBJ2-3, with TRBD2 identical over 10 bases. With V trimmed by 1 base and J by 0 bases, 5 bases remained unmatched. The germline V gene has CDR1 SGHRS and CDR2 YFSETQ. This CDR3 is 17 amino acids long. DNA of the CDR3: TGCGCCAGCAGCTTGTTAGGACTAGCGGCTAGCACAGATACGCAGTATTTT. Its translation is CASSLLGLAASTDTQYF. Filled out from reference TRBV5-1 and TRBJ2-3, the complete variable domain reads KAGVTQTPRYLIKTRGQQVTLSCSPISGHRSVSWYQQTPGQGLQFLFEYFSETQRNKGNFPGRFSGRQFSNSRSEMNVSTLELGDSALYLCASSLLGLAASTDTQYFGPGTRLTVL.

The chain is built from TRBV27 and TRBJ2-2; TRBD2 aligns across 8 bases. The CDR3 has 15 amino acids. Germline V gene data show CDR1 as MNHEY and CDR2 as SMNVEV (reference sequence). V shed 2 bases and J 7 bases; nucleotides not matched to a gene: 6. For the CDR3, the DNA is TGTGCCAGCAGTTTAGCGGGGGGCGCGGTCGGGGAGCTGTTTTTT. The encoded protein is CASSLAGGAVGELFF.

The chain has TRBV27 and TRBJ2-7; the D call may be TRBD1 or TRBD2 (6 bases each). Trimming shortened V by 5 bases and J by 7 bases, and 18 bases separated the two germline ends. This CDR3 is 14 amino acids long. The germline V gene encodes CDR1 MNHEY and CDR2 SMNVEV (reference sequence). In DNA form, the CDR3 reads TGTGCCAGCAGTGAACTGGGGGGCACAGGGGAGCAGTACGTC. Amino acid sequence: CASSELGGTGEQYV.

The chain links TRBV2 to TRBJ1-6, with 7 bases that match TRBD1. This CDR3 is built from 15 residues. The germline CDR1 and CDR2 sequences are SNHLY and FYNNEI. V lost 2 bases and J lost 8; bases outside the gene matches: 6. The CDR3 protein is CASSEPGTVYSPLHF. The CDR3 DNA follows: TGTGCCAGCAGTGAACCCGGGACAGTCTATTCACCCCTCCACTTT.

This chain uses TRBV7-9 with TRBJ2-1; no firm D call. V gave up 4 bases and J gave up 6 bases, with 16 bases separating them. There are 15 residues in the CDR3. CDR1 and CDR2 from the germline V gene are SEHNR and FQNEAQ (reference sequence). The CDR3 here is CASSWEFLSSNEQFF. CDR3 bases: TGTGCCAGCAGCTGGGAATTTTTAAGTTCCAATGAGCAGTTCTTC.

The chain uses TRBV2 and TRBJ2-1; TRBD1 might be the D (6 bases). Trimming took 0 bases from V and 4 from J, leaving 13 bases between them. The CDR3 loop spans 16 amino acids. In germline, CDR1 is SNHLY, CDR2 FYNNEI. CDR3 coding DNA: TGTGCCAGCAGTGAAGCCCGGGGAACAGGGTACAATGAGCAGTTCTTC. Amino acid sequence: CASSEARGTGYNEQFF.

The chain is built from TRBV27 and TRBJ1-4; no clear D gene. Germline V lookup: CDR1 MNHEY, CDR2 SMNVEV (reference sequence). V lost 6 bases and J lost 5, with 10 bases in between. The CDR3 consists of 13 residues. CDR3 sequence reads: CASSKQRNEKLFF. For the CDR3, the DNA is TGTGCCAGCAGCAAACAGCGGAATGAAAAACTGTTTTTT.

This chain uses TRBV19 with TRBJ1-1; 9 nucleotides align to TRBD1. This CDR3 comprises 12 residues. Germline V gene sequence: CDR1 LNHDA, CDR2 SQIVND (reference sequence). The V segment lost 11 bases and the J segment 5 bases; nucleotides outside the gene matches: 6. CDR3 residues: CASQQGATEAFF. The CDR3 coding sequence is TGTGCCTCACAACAGGGGGCAACTGAAGCTTTCTTT.

The J gene is TRBJ2-7, the V gene TRBV6-1; 8 bases are shared with TRBD1. The CDR3 contains 15 residues. Germline CDR1 MNHNS, CDR2 SASEGT. The CDR3 sequence is CASREGTGPSYGQYV. The CDR3 DNA reads TGTGCCAGCAGAGAGGGGACAGGCCCTTCCTACGGGCAGTACGTC.

V usage is TRBV30 and J usage is TRBJ2-7; unclear D gene. The V gene's germline CDR1 is GTSNPN and CDR2 SVGIG (reference sequence). Trimming shortened V by 4 bases and J by 0 bases, and 7 bases separated the two germline ends. The CDR3 extends over 12 amino acids. The CDR3, as DNA: TGTGCCTGGAAGGGCCCCTCCTACGAGCAGTACTTC. Translating gives CAWKGPSYEQYF.